This TCR beta chain was retrieved from a study of blood T cell repertoires in COVID-19 (TCRdb year 2020). With regard to the full study: The collaborator samples originated in the United States, Italy and Spain and spanned the acute and convalescent phases of COVID-19. HLA class I and class II types, where available, came from metadata supplied by the sample provider rather than from assay-based typing. The sample metadata nearly always contained a de-identified subject ID, COVID-19 status, age in years and sex. Samples were obtained from the ongoing ImmuneRACE study (first 160 participants) and from over a thousand subjects provided by 6 global collaborators. The prospective study material was composed of cDNA or gDNA derived from T cells, B-cell-depleted T cells, or PBMCs. A freely available public database, intended as a resource for researchers studying the immune response to SARS-CoV-2, is where the repertoires were released. Subjects who had been exposed to COVID-19, were actively infected with it, or had recovered from it provided the deeply sampled blood TCRbeta repertoires that made up the dataset. General study outcomes and caveats: How much clinical and demographic metadata was included differed by source and by participant, and the metadata was provided uncurated.

In the prospective study, participants were about 18 to 89 years old, resided in about two dozen geographic areas of the United States, and were enrolled through a virtual design. In the prospective study, cohorts were assigned on the basis of participant-reported clinical history obtained from a screening survey and a study questionnaire. Recovered participants in ImmuneRACE Cohort 3 were defined as having two consecutive negative NP/OP PCR tests, clearance from a healthcare professional, or resolution of symptoms. Mobile phlebotomists in the prospective study collected whole blood, serum and a nasopharyngeal or oropharyngeal swab from every participant. Participants in the prospective study had the option to provide additional blood draws and questionnaires over a roughly 2-month period. Before DNA extraction, blood samples from the prospective study were shipped at room temperature or frozen.

As encoded in the germline V gene, CDR1 is SGHRS while CDR2 is YFSETQ. V is cut by 1 base and J by 3 bases, and the space between the germline ends is 8 bases. The CDR3, from cysteine to phenylalanine, totals 13 residues. Only the CDR3 part of the read is kept: 39 bases, read in frame from the first base. TCRbeta CDR3 regions were amplified from genomic DNA by means of the immunoSEQ Assay, a bias-controlled multiplex PCR. Per the original workflow: The number of nucleated cells in each sample was estimated by amplification of reference gene primers within the assay. Sequence reads were collapsed and filtered to measure the absolute abundance of every unique TCRbeta CDR3 rearrangement. For each sample, productive Simpson clonality was calculated as the square root of Simpson's diversity index over productive rearrangements. TCRdb provides this immuneACCESS table in a form limited to in-frame rearrangements. Some clones are lacking; in checked studies, under half of them reflect an unresolved V gene, and why the rest are absent is not known. V and J calls and clone size are those listed in that table; D and trimming were worked out from the DNA. This sample comprises approximately 300,000 clones, roughly 90% of them detected only once. The ten largest make up less than 20% of the sample.

Worth noting for this clone: Its antigen remains unidentified. No much larger clone is present one base from it, and per-base qualities are unavailable.

The specimen sequenced was PBMCs or T cells enriched from blood (not recorded which). This TCR was sampled from a woman aged 25-40 years who had recovered from COVID-19. Here the chain combines TRBV5-1 and TRBJ2-7; the D region possibly corresponds to TRBD2 (5 bases align). The DNA sequence is as follows: TGCGCCAGCAGCTTGAGCGGCGACTACGAGCAGTACTTC. Translation gives CASSLSGDYEQYF.